The 11 T cell receptor beta chains in this list originate from one sample, sequenced in a study of control samples from healthy donors and cancer patients. This table comes from immunoSEQ multiplex PCR, and its TCRdb copy is limited to in-frame clones, with some not included. In the table there are some 100,000 clones, approximately 90% of which are singletons. Material for sequencing was blood. Receptors originate from a woman between 45 and 60 years old in good health.

The chain recombines TRBV30 with TRBJ2-1; perhaps TRBD2 as D (5 bases). Germline CDR1 reads GTSNPN; CDR2 reads SVGIG (reference sequence). The CDR3 spans 15 residues. V gave up 5 bases and J gave up 6 bases, with 20 bases separating them. CDR3 amino acids: CAWAPSFTAGNEQFF. The CDR3 bases are TGTGCCTGGGCCCCTAGCTTCACGGCCGGCAATGAGCAGTTCTTC.

This sequence joins TRBV6-2 or TRBV6-3 and TRBJ1-2; no clear D gene. Trimming shortened V by 2 bases and J by 7 bases, and 8 bases separated the two germline ends. Germline lookup yields CDR1 MNHEY and CDR2 SVGEGT. This CDR3 region has 12 residues. The DNA for the CDR3 is TGTGCCAGCAGTTACCAACGAACTGGCTACACCTTC. Protein product: CASSYQRTGYTF.

The genes are TRBV6-5 and TRBJ2-3, with 7 bases fitting TRBD1. This CDR3 spans 14 amino acids. With 6 bases clipped from V and 2 bases from J, the junction kept 5 bases outside the gene matches. Per the germline V gene, CDR1 is MNHEY and CDR2 is SVGAGI. CDR3 sequence (DNA): TGTGCCAGCAGAAAAGGGGGCGTCACAGATACGCAGTATTTT. Translation: CASRKGGVTDTQYF.

This chain links TRBV4-2 with TRBJ2-2, with D possibly TRBD1 on 5 matching bases. CDR1 is LGHNA and CDR2 is YNFKEQ in the germline V gene. The CDR3 length is 16 residues. The V and J ends lost 4 bases and 6 bases respectively, with 18 bases between them. The CDR3 region is CASSRPLGHLSGELFF. Written as DNA, the CDR3 is TGTGCCAGCAGCCGCCCCCTCGGACATTTGTCCGGGGAGCTGTTTTTT.

This clone appeared once. The rearrangement links TRBV2 to TRBJ2-5; D remains unclear. From germline, CDR1 is SNHLY and CDR2 FYNNEI. This CDR3 is 14 amino acids long. Between the trimmed V and J ends, which lost 4 bases and 3 bases, there was a span of 12 bases. CDR3 sequence reads: CASSVTALEETQYF. In DNA, the CDR3 is TGTGCCAGCAGTGTAACCGCCCTTGAAGAGACCCAGTACTTC.

The chain couples TRBV5-1 to TRBJ2-7; D is possibly TRBD1 (5 bases). Germline assignment: CDR1 SGHRS and CDR2 YFSETQ. CDR3 length: 14 residues. V lost 2 bases and J lost 4, with 13 bases in between. CDR3 amino acids: CASSLGDSIYEQYF. CDR3 coding DNA: TGCGCCAGCAGCTTAGGTGACAGCATATACGAGCAGTACTTC.

The rearrangement links TRBV6-2 or TRBV6-3 to TRBJ2-3; D unresolved. Germline V lookup: CDR1 MNHEY, CDR2 SVGEGT. This CDR3 is built from 16 residues. The germline V and J ends were trimmed by 0 bases and 6 bases, with 16 bases remaining between them. CDR3 residues: CASSYSTGGSWDTQYF. The DNA of the CDR3 is TGTGCCAGCAGTTACTCTACTGGTGGTTCATGGGATACGCAGTATTTT.

CDR3 in DNA: TGTGCCACCTCGGACCTGACGCAGGGGACAGATACGCAGTATTTT. The encoded protein is CATSDLTQGTDTQYF. V is TRBV5-6 and J is TRBJ2-3; D possibly corresponds to TRBD1 (6 bases). Germline assignment: CDR1 SGHDT and CDR2 YYEEEE. CDR3 length: 15 residues. Trimming shortened V by 9 bases and J by 3 bases, and 20 bases separated the two germline ends.

This chain links TRBV30 with TRBJ1-1; D is unclear. The CDR3 runs 13 residues. In germline, CDR1 is GTSNPN, CDR2 SVGIG (reference sequence). V shed 4 bases and J shed 4 bases, with 13 bases lying between them. The CDR3 region has the DNA TGTGCCTGGACAAGACAAAGGGTCACTGAAGCTTTCTTT. This sequence encodes CAWTRQRVTEAFF.

The V gene is TRBV21-1, the J gene TRBJ2-7; the table assigns TRBD2, which was not confirmed against the DNA. TRBV21-1 represents a pseudogene. CDR3 length: 18 residues. This chain's CDR3 is CASSKAVFEVGASYEQYV. Here the CDR3 DNA reads TGTGCCAGCAGCAAAGCTGTATTTGAGGTCGGAGCCTCCTACGAGCAGTACGTC.

The J gene is TRBJ2-4, the V gene TRBV21-1; the table assigns TRBD1, which was not confirmed against the DNA. TRBV21-1 is shown as a pseudogene. The CDR3 runs to 19 residues. The CDR3 loop reads CASSESLRDREVVKNIQYF. CDR3 coding DNA: TGTGCCAGCAGCGAGTCGCTCCGGGACAGGGAGGTGGTCAAAAACATTCAGTACTTC.